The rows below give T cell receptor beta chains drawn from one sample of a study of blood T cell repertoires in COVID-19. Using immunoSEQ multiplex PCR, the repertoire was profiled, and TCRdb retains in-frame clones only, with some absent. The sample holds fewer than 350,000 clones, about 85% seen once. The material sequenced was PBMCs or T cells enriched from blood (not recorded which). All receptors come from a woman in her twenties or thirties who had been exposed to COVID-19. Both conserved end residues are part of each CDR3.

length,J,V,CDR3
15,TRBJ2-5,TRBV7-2,CASSLAGQIQETQYF
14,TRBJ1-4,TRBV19,CASSIRTANEKLFF
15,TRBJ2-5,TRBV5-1,CASSFGQGGQETQYF
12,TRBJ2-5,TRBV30,CAWSGPRKTQYF
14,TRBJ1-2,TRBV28,CASSLGGREYGYTF
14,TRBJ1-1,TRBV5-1,CASSFSGQGNTAFF
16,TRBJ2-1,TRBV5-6,CASSPYGTGGSNEQFF
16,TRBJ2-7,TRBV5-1,CASSYIPGQTQSEQYF
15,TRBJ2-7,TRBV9,CASSVGGEGTYEQYF
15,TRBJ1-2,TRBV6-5,CASRFPQGASAGYTF
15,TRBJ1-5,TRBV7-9,CASSDDRVTNQPQHF
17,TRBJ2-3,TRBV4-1,CASSQEFGGASTDTQYF
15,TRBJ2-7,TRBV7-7,CASSPAWGETYEQYF
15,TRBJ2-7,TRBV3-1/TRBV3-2,CASSQDLSRFYEQYF
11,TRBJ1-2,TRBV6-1,CASSERYGYTF
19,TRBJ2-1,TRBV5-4,CASSLASGSRLGFGNEQFF
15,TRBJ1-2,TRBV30,CAWSVHRREANGYTF
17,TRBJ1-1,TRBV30,CAWSVNVLGALNTEAFF
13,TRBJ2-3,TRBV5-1,CASSLQGSDTQYF
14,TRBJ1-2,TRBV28,CASSLYQVGYGYTF
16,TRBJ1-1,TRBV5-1,CASSLEVQAMNTEAFF
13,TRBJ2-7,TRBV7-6,CASSGAGSYEQYF
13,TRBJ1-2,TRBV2,CASSETGPSGYTF
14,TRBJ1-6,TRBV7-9,CASSYGGDNSPLHF
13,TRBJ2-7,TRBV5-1,CASSLETYYEQYF
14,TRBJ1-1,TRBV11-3,CASSAQGRDTEAFF
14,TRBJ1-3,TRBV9,CASSVEGAVNTIYF
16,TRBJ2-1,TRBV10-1,CASSDEGATAENEQFF
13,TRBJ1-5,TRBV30,CAWNTGPDQPQHF
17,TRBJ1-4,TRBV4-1,CASSQPQRGTGIEKLFF
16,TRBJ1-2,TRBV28,CASRTPGTGGAGGYTF
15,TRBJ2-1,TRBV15,CATSREREGYNEQFF
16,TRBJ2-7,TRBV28,CASSRNIAGGEYEQYF
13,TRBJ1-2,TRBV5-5,CASSSGQGDGYTF
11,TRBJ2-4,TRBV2,CASGRGNIQYF
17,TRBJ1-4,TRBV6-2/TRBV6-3,CASSYKGTTGYDEKLFF